This T cell receptor beta chain stems from a study of CD8+ T cells in alopecia areata. From germline, CDR1 is MNHDT and CDR2 YYDKIL. This CDR3 is 17 amino acids long. With V trimmed by 2 bases and J by 0 bases, 7 bases remained unmatched. Separation of pooled cutaneous lymph node cells was by sorting with CD4, CD8alpha, NKG2D, NKG2ACE and other markers. General study findings and limits: Normal scalp had lower clonality than lesional scalp, with alopecia totalis/universalis lesions showing this most strongly.

Isolated RNA was reverse transcribed into cDNA used as the sequencing template. Sequencing used immunoSEQ multiplex PCR; TCRdb keeps in-frame clones, though not all of them. The sample is made up of about 6,000 clones, none counted only once. With respect to this clone: Its cognate antigen is unknown. Germline and genes: mouse. The DNA ends 4 residues before the CDR3 does, and the rest of the CDR3 is filled in from the germline J gene.

The sequence was obtained from a C3H/HeJ mouse with alopecia areata. The mouse strain carries the MHC haplotype H2-k. What was sequenced was CD8+ T cells sorted from a lymph node. The chain links TRBV17 to TRBJ2-3, with 8 bases lining up with TRBD2. The chain's CDR3 is CASSRTWGGASAETLYF. The DNA read from the CDR3 is TGTGCTAGCAGTAGAACATGGGGGGGGGCTAGTGCAGAA.